This T cell receptor (beta chain) was documented in a study of metastatic and nonmetastatic thyroid tumors. Nobody among the patients had been given any treatment before thyroid surgery. Turning to this clone: A much larger clone sits a single nucleotide away, making a read error possible. The same CDR3 is also encoded by other DNA sequences in this sample.

Authors' processing steps: For papillary thyroid cancer, a distant-metastasis classifier was constructed from CDR3 differences observed across clinicopathological groups. TCRdb called clones again from the PCR reads with MiXCR. In this record, the V and J calls reflect TCRdb's handling and not the investigators' own analysis. Here the sample spans 21,000 or so clones, approximately 11% being singletons. Germline V CDR1 and CDR2: WNHNN, SYGVQD (reference sequence). This CDR3 is built from 15 residues. The source of this sequence is a female donor with papillary thyroid cancer or a benign thyroid nodule (not recorded which). Some clones in this sample may be carry-over from other donors' samples. The sequencing input was blood. The gene calls are TRBV10-1 and TRBJ2-5; 9 bases fit TRBD2. The DNA for the CDR3 is TGCGCCAGCAGTGAGAGGCGGGAGGGCCAAGAGACGCAGTACTTC. It translates to CASSERREGQETQYF.